The 32 T cell receptor beta chains listed next were all sequenced from one sample in a study of OX40 agonist ivuxolimab in advanced cancers. Libraries were made using the immunoSEQ multiplex PCR assay. Not all clones reach the TCRdb copy of this immuneACCESS table, which keeps in-frame sequences only. Checked studies attribute under half of the gap to unresolved V genes and leave the rest unexplained. The sample data list about 71,000 clones, and roughly 93% of these were observed just once. The leading ten clones occupy 15% to 19% of the sample. The source was CD4+ or CD8+ T cells sorted from blood, collected in a trial of the OX40 agonist ivuxolimab. All receptors come from an adult with an advanced solid tumor such as melanoma, head and neck, liver or kidney cancer.

This chain connects TRBV27 to TRBJ2-2; weak D call: TRBD2 (6 bases). V lost 7 bases and J 0 bases, leaving 12 bases between the germline ends. CDR3 size: 15 residues. Germline CDR1 is MNHEY and CDR2 is SMNVEV (reference sequence). The CDR3 DNA is TGTGCCAGCACCCCGGAGGGCGCGAACACCGGGGAGCTGTTTTTT. Translated: CASTPEGANTGELFF.

In the case of this clone: One end of the junction does not line up with germline, which may come from a read error. The J gene is TRBJ2-7, the V gene TRBV9, with 8 positions matching TRBD1. The CDR3 is 13 amino acids. From germline, CDR1 is SGDLS and CDR2 YYNGEE. Written as DNA, the CDR3 is TGTGCCAGCAGCGGGGACCAACAGGGGGATGTTGGCTTC. Translating gives CASSGDQQGDVGF.

This clone has only one observation. The chain joins TRBV7-8 to TRBJ2-6; tentative D call: TRBD1 (5 bases). Germline V gives CDR1 SGHVS, CDR2 FQNEAQ. With 3 bases removed from V and 1 base from J, the gap between germline ends came to 10 bases. The CDR3 has 16 amino acids. The CDR3 here is CASSFLSGSGANVLTF. The CDR3 nucleotides read TGTGCCAGCAGCTTCCTTTCAGGGTCTGGGGCCAACGTCCTGACTTTC. Looking up the rest from reference TRBV7-8 and TRBJ2-6 gives the full variable domain: GAGVSQSPRYKVAKRGQDVALRCDPISGHVSLFWYQQALGQGPEFLTYFQNEAQLDKSGLPSDRFFAERPEGSVSTLKIQRTQQEDSAVYLCASSFLSGSGANVLTFGAGSRLTVL.

The rearrangement links TRBV5-1 to TRBJ1-4; D ambiguous. The V gene's germline CDR1 is SGHRS and CDR2 YFSETQ. The CDR3 consists of 14 residues. The ends were cut back, 2 bases at V and 3 bases at J, with 8 bases in the middle. CDR3 sequence: CASSLGGSNEKLFF. Written as DNA, the CDR3 is TGCGCCAGCAGCTTAGGAGGGTCTAATGAAAAACTGTTTTTT. The variable domain in full, with the rest retrieved from reference TRBV5-1 and TRBJ1-4, is KAGVTQTPRYLIKTRGQQVTLSCSPISGHRSVSWYQQTPGQGLQFLFEYFSETQRNKGNFPGRFSGRQFSNSRSEMNVSTLELGDSALYLCASSLGGSNEKLFFGSGTQLSVL.

The chain uses TRBV7-8 and TRBJ1-2, with 7 nucleotides matching TRBD1. Germline CDR1 SGHVS, CDR2 FQNEAQ. The CDR3 spans 15 residues. V was clipped by 4 bases and J by 4 bases; unmatched bases: 9. The DNA for the CDR3 is TGTGCCAGCAGCTCTAGACAGGGCTACTCCTATGGCTACACCTTC. Protein product: CASSSRQGYSYGYTF.

The chain links TRBV29-1 to TRBJ1-1, with D possibly matching TRBD1 (5 bases). V was cut by 7 bases and J by 0 bases, with 15 bases left in between. CDR3 length equals 14 residues. Per germline, CDR1 SQVTM and CDR2 ANQGSEA. The chain's CDR3 is CSAGTRGVNTEAFF. CDR3 DNA: TGCAGCGCCGGGACCAGAGGAGTGAACACTGAAGCTTTCTTT.

This clone was observed once. This rearrangement joins TRBV7-6 to TRBJ2-3, with D unresolved. Germline V CDR1 and CDR2: SGHVS, FNYEAQ. This CDR3 has 13 amino acids. The V gene lost 5 bases and the J gene lost 1 base, with 7 bases spanning the gap. In DNA form, the CDR3 reads TGTGCCAGCAGCGGAGAACGCACAGATACGCAGTATTTT. Protein product: CASSGERTDTQYF.

V gene TRBV4-1 combines with J gene TRBJ1-6, with D maybe TRBD1 (5 bases). CDR3 size: 15 residues. Germline lookup yields CDR1 MGHRA and CDR2 YSYEKL. Trimming removed 4 bases from V and 10 bases from J, with 17 bases in between. The CDR3 coding sequence is TGCGCCAGCAGCCCCCGGGGCAGGGAGGGATCACCCCTCCACTTT. Translation gives CASSPRGREGSPLHF.

V usage is TRBV4-3 and J usage is TRBJ1-2; D gene ambiguous. The CDR3 covers 15 residues. V shed 0 bases and J shed 0 bases, with 8 bases lying between them. CDR1 and CDR2 from the germline V gene are LGHNA and YSLEER. The CDR3 spells CASSQDWTANYGYTF. DNA for the CDR3: TGCGCCAGCAGCCAAGACTGGACGGCTAACTATGGCTACACCTTC.

The chain is built from TRBV18 and TRBJ1-5, with D hard to call. Germline CDR1 is KGHSH and CDR2 is LQKENI. The CDR3 loop spans 17 amino acids. V lost 0 bases, J lost 5 bases, and 17 bases lay in between. The CDR3 DNA reads as TGTGCCAGCTCACCACCGGTCGGCAGGTTTAAAGATCAGCCCCAGCATTTT. Its protein product is CASSPPVGRFKDQPQHF.

This chain joins TRBV19 and TRBJ2-7; TRBD2 matches at 14 bases. The CDR3 is 18 residues long. Germline V CDR1 and CDR2: LNHDA, SQIVND (reference sequence). V dropped 5 bases and J dropped 0; count of bases not matched to a gene: 9. CDR3 loop: CASSANPGTSGSSYEQYF. The CDR3 region has the DNA TGTGCCAGTAGTGCAAATCCCGGGACTAGCGGGAGCTCCTACGAGCAGTACTTC.

The chain couples TRBV9 to TRBJ2-3; 7 bases align to TRBD1. Trimming cost V 4 bases and J 1 base; bases outside gene matches: 6. Per the germline V gene, CDR1 is SGDLS and CDR2 is YYNGEE. This CDR3 spans 15 amino acids. The CDR3 coding sequence is TGTGCCAGCAGCACCGGAGACAGGGGCACAGATACGCAGTATTTT. The encoded protein is CASSTGDRGTDTQYF. Full variable domain (outside the CDR3, taken from reference TRBV9 and TRBJ2-3): DSGVTQTPKHLITATGQRVTLRCSPRSGDLSVYWYQQSLDQGLQFLIQYYNGEERAKGNILERFSAQQFPDLHSELNLSSLELGDSALYFCASSTGDRGTDTQYFGPGTRLTVL.

V and J are TRBV29-1 and TRBJ2-1; D ambiguous. Germline V gene sequence: CDR1 SQVTM, CDR2 ANQGSEA. CDR3 length equals 11 residues. The V gene lost 7 bases and the J gene lost 5 bases, with 9 bases spanning the gap. The CDR3 nucleotides read TGCAGCGCCGCATCCAACAATGAGCAGTTCTTC. Translated, it gives CSAASNNEQFF.

The V and J genes are TRBV11-2 and TRBJ2-1; D is ambiguous. Germline V CDR1 and CDR2: SGHAT, FQNNGV. The CDR3 has 12 amino acids. V was trimmed by 1 base and J by 6 bases, leaving 4 bases between them. In nucleotides, the CDR3 is TGTGCCAGCAGCTTAGTGGGCAATGAGCAGTTCTTC. This codes for CASSLVGNEQFF. Together with reference TRBV11-2 and TRBJ2-1, the CDR3 gives the full variable domain: EAGVAQSPRYKIIEKRQSVAFWCNPISGHATLYWYQQILGQGPKLLIQFQNNGVVDDSQLPKDRFSAERLKGVDSTLKIQPAKLEDSAVYLCASSLVGNEQFFGPGTRLTVL.

This chain uses TRBV28 with TRBJ1-2; maybe TRBD1 (6 bases). The CDR3 is 14 amino acids. From germline, CDR1 is MDHEN and CDR2 SYDVKM. V lost 3 bases and J 3 bases, leaving 11 bases between the germline ends. The CDR3 DNA sequence: TGTGCCAGCAGTTTGGCGACAGGTTACTATGGCTACACCTTC. Translating gives CASSLATGYYGYTF.

The rearrangement uses TRBV28 and TRBJ1-2, with unresolved D. The germline CDR1 and CDR2 sequences are MDHEN and SYDVKM. The length of the CDR3 is 19 residues. V was cut by 3 bases and J by 0 bases, with 23 bases left in between. The CDR3 coding sequence is TGTGCCAGCAGTTTCGCTTTAGGGTCCCCGGGAGGTACTAACTATGGCTACACCTTC. Translation: CASSFALGSPGGTNYGYTF.

V usage is TRBV5-1 and J usage is TRBJ2-7, with D possibly TRBD2 on 6 matching bases. V lost 0 bases and J 0 bases, leaving 16 bases between the germline ends. The CDR3 has 17 amino acids. Germline lookup yields CDR1 SGHRS and CDR2 YFSETQ. The CDR3 region is CASSLGAGRRSSYEQYF. The CDR3 region has the DNA TGCGCCAGCAGCTTGGGTGCGGGACGGAGGAGCTCCTACGAGCAGTACTTC.

The DNA of the CDR3 is TGTGCCAGCAGCCGCGGGGGGGGGCTCTACAATGAGCAGTTCTTC. This translates into CASSRGGGLYNEQFF. This chain links TRBV27 with TRBJ2-1; 9 positions match TRBD2. Losses at the gene ends were 6 bases for V and 3 bases for J; bases not matched to a gene: 6. The CDR3 has 15 amino acids. Germline V gene lookup returns CDR1 MNHEY and CDR2 SMNVEV (reference sequence).

This clone was seen a single time. The J gene is TRBJ1-1, the V gene TRBV28; the D gene is possibly TRBD1 (5 bases). Trimming removed 6 bases at V and 4 bases at J, with 15 bases between. This CDR3 is 14 amino acids long. Germline CDR1 is MDHEN and CDR2 is SYDVKM. The CDR3 DNA reads as TGTGCCAGCAGACCCGTGGGGGTAGTCACTGAAGCTTTCTTT. Translating gives CASRPVGVVTEAFF.

This chain connects TRBV9 to TRBJ1-4; weak D call: TRBD1 (5 bases). The CDR3 covers 15 residues. From germline, CDR1 is SGDLS and CDR2 YYNGEE. The ends were cut back, 3 bases at V and 8 bases at J, with 17 bases in the middle. CDR3 loop: CASSALGQYGEKLFF. CDR3 nucleotides: TGTGCCAGCAGCGCCCTGGGGCAGTATGGCGAAAAACTGTTTTTT. The full variable domain, in which reference TRBV9 and TRBJ1-4 provide the parts outside the CDR3, is DSGVTQTPKHLITATGQRVTLRCSPRSGDLSVYWYQQSLDQGLQFLIQYYNGEERAKGNILERFSAQQFPDLHSELNLSSLELGDSALYFCASSALGQYGEKLFFGSGTQLSVL.

The chain has TRBV4-1 and TRBJ1-2, with D possibly TRBD1 on 5 matching bases. The CDR3 runs 15 residues. V shed 1 base and J shed 3 bases, with 12 bases lying between them. In germline, CDR1 is MGHRA, CDR2 YSYEKL. This CDR3 reads CASSQVGGSDYGYTF. DNA of the CDR3: TGCGCCAGCAGCCAAGTGGGGGGGTCAGACTATGGCTACACCTTC.

V is TRBV27 and J is TRBJ2-7; D is unresolved. Germline loops: CDR1 MNHEY, CDR2 SMNVEV (reference sequence). This CDR3 comprises 15 residues. With 4 bases removed from V and 1 base from J, the gap between germline ends came to 14 bases. The CDR3 loop is CASSWSAGPSYEQYF. DNA of the CDR3: TGTGCCAGCAGTTGGTCGGCAGGACCGTCCTACGAGCAGTACTTC.

This chain's CDR3 is CASSEWGGAVNEQFF. The CDR3, as DNA: TGCGCCAGCAGCGAATGGGGGGGCGCGGTCAATGAGCAGTTCTTC. The rearrangement links TRBV5-1 to TRBJ2-1; weak D call: TRBD2 (7 bases). V was pared by 4 bases and J by 6 bases, with 17 bases between. Germline V gene data show CDR1 as SGHRS and CDR2 as YFSETQ. CDR3 length: 15 amino acids.

This sequence joins TRBV9 and TRBJ1-2; TRBD1 matches at 9 bases. The CDR3 has 15 amino acids. Germline CDR1 is SGDLS and CDR2 is YYNGEE. Losses at the gene ends were 3 bases for V and 4 bases for J; bases not matched to a gene: 7. The CDR3 spells CASSAPGTGIYGYTF. In nucleotides, the CDR3 is TGTGCCAGCAGCGCCCCCGGGACAGGGATCTATGGCTACACCTTC.

The V call is TRBV4-1, the J call TRBJ2-1, with 10 bases aligning to TRBD2. V lost 3 bases to trimming and J lost 7 bases; unmatched junction nucleotides: 6. Germline V lookup: CDR1 MGHRA, CDR2 YSYEKL. This CDR3 is 15 amino acids long. The CDR3 coding sequence is TGCGCCAGCAGCCAGGTAGCGGGGGGTCATAATGAGCAGTTCTTC. Encoded protein: CASSQVAGGHNEQFF.

The chain links TRBV7-6 to TRBJ2-3, with 8 bases lining up with TRBD2. V shed 4 bases and J 8 bases; nucleotides not matched to a gene: 14. The CDR3 loop spans 16 amino acids. Germline V gives CDR1 SGHVS, CDR2 FNYEAQ. CDR3 in amino acids: CASSYNGGAAGVTQYF. The CDR3 coding sequence is TGTGCCAGCAGCTACAACGGGGGGGCGGCAGGCGTTACGCAGTATTTT.

The V and J genes are TRBV6-5 and TRBJ1-1; D unclear. Germline V CDR1 and CDR2: MNHEY, SVGAGI. CDR3 length: 15 amino acids. Trimming removed 6 bases from V and 1 base from J, with 15 bases in between. The CDR3 reads CASSPWTVTNTEAFF. CDR3 coding DNA: TGTGCCAGCAGCCCTTGGACGGTTACGAACACTGAAGCTTTCTTT.

The V gene is TRBV11-3, the J gene TRBJ2-7; D possibly corresponds to TRBD1 (5 bases). Trimming shortened V by 4 bases and J by 4 bases, and 11 bases separated the two germline ends. CDR3 length equals 13 residues. The germline V gene has CDR1 SGHNT and CDR2 YENEEA. The DNA for the CDR3 is TGTGCCAGCAGCTCCGACAGTCTATACGAGCAGTACTTC. The encoded protein is CASSSDSLYEQYF.

The gene calls are TRBV9 and TRBJ2-7; the D gene is possibly TRBD2 (6 bases). Trimming stripped 3 bases from V and 4 bases from J, with 14 bases between. The CDR3 has 14 residues. Germline loops: CDR1 SGDLS, CDR2 YYNGEE. The CDR3 region is CASSAFGGGYEQYF. The CDR3 DNA sequence: TGTGCCAGCAGCGCCTTTGGGGGAGGATACGAGCAGTACTTC. Using reference TRBV9 and TRBJ2-7 for the parts outside the CDR3, the full variable domain is DSGVTQTPKHLITATGQRVTLRCSPRSGDLSVYWYQQSLDQGLQFLIQYYNGEERAKGNILERFSAQQFPDLHSELNLSSLELGDSALYFCASSAFGGGYEQYFGPGTRLTVT.

V and J are TRBV7-3 and TRBJ2-3; TRBD2 matches 10 bases. The germline gives CDR1 SGHTA, CDR2 FQGTGA. The CDR3 has 16 amino acids. V lost 4 bases, J lost 2 bases, and 6 bases stayed unmatched. As DNA, the CDR3 is TGTGCCAGCAGCTATCTAGCGGGAGCTATCACAGATACGCAGTATTTT. Encoded protein: CASSYLAGAITDTQYF.

The CDR3 loop is CASSLWDSSHQPQHF. For the CDR3, the DNA is TGTGCCAGCAGCTTATGGGACAGCTCCCATCAGCCCCAGCATTTT. The V call is TRBV5-5, the J call TRBJ1-5; 7 bases map to TRBD1. This CDR3 is 15 amino acids long. V shed 2 bases, J shed 5 bases, and the junction held 7 bases outside the gene matches. CDR1 is SGHKS and CDR2 is YYEKEE in the germline V gene (reference sequence). The full variable domain, in which reference TRBV5-5 and TRBJ1-5 provide the parts outside the CDR3, is DAGVTQSPTHLIKTRGQQVTLRCSPISGHKSVSWYQQVLGQGPQFIFQYYEKEERGRGNFPDRFSARQFPNYSSELNVNALLLGDSALYLCASSLWDSSHQPQHFGDGTRLSIL.

The chain is built from TRBV5-4 and TRBJ1-1; the D gene is possibly TRBD1 (5 bases). The V end was cut by 3 bases, the J end by 0 bases, with 15 bases between. The CDR3 consists of 16 residues. CDR1 SGHNT and CDR2 YYREEE come from the germline V gene (reference sequence). The CDR3 loop reads CASSWGGPGMNTEAFF. The CDR3 DNA is TGTGCCAGCAGCTGGGGCGGCCCGGGGATGAACACTGAAGCTTTCTTT.